These 13 T cell receptor beta chains came from one sample sequenced in a study of blood T cell repertoires in COVID-19. Sequencing was performed with immunoSEQ multiplex PCR; in TCRdb, only in-frame clones are kept and a portion is missing. The sample lists 90,000 to 110,000 clones, around 80% occurring once. Sequencing was carried out using peripheral blood. The receptor source for this set is a human donor in a cohort sampled during active or convalescent COVID-19.

This chain links TRBV3-1 (or the pseudogene TRBV3-2) with TRBJ2-3; weak D call: TRBD2 (5 bases). The CDR3 extends over 14 amino acids. Trimming shortened V by 2 bases and J by 10 bases, and 16 bases separated the two germline ends. Germline CDR1 and CDR2: LGHDT and YNNKEL (reference sequence). The CDR3 protein is CASSQWLASMAQYF. For the CDR3, the DNA is TGTGCCAGCAGCCAATGGTTAGCGAGTATGGCGCAGTATTTT.

The gene calls are TRBV6-2 or TRBV6-3 and TRBJ2-1; TRBD2 matches at 9 bases. Germline lookup yields CDR1 MNHEY and CDR2 SVGEGT. The CDR3 sequence is 15 residues long. The J segment lost 7 bases and the V segment lost 4 bases, leaving 8 bases of the junction unmatched. CDR3 in amino acids: CASSSLAGGRNEQFF. The CDR3 DNA reads as TGTGCCAGCAGTTCTCTGGCGGGAGGGCGGAATGAGCAGTTCTTC.

This clone turned up a few times. This chain connects TRBV19 to TRBJ2-1, with 16 bases identical to TRBD2. The CDR3 has 16 amino acids. The V and J ends lost 5 bases and 8 bases, in that order; junction bases with no gene match: 6. The germline V gene has CDR1 LNHDA and CDR2 SQIVND (reference sequence). The CDR3 here is CASSVGTSGGVDEQFF. CDR3 DNA: TGTGCCAGTAGTGTAGGGACTAGCGGGGGGGTTGATGAGCAGTTCTTC. Together with reference TRBV19 and TRBJ2-1, the CDR3 gives the full variable domain: DGGITQSPKYLFRKEGQNVTLSCEQNLNHDAMYWYRQDPGQGLRLIYYSQIVNDFQKGDIAEGYSVSREKKESFPLTVTSAQKNPTAFYLCASSVGTSGGVDEQFFGPGTRLTVL.

V gene TRBV7-9 combines with J gene TRBJ2-2; possible D gene TRBD1, 6 bases. CDR3 length: 14 residues. Trimming took off 1 base at V and 7 bases at J, with 10 bases between the two ends. CDR1 is SEHNR, CDR2 FQNEAQ, per germline (reference sequence). The CDR3 loop is CASSLVQGSGELFF. The CDR3 region has the DNA TGTGCCAGCAGCTTAGTACAGGGAAGCGGGGAGCTGTTTTTT.

The chain recombines TRBV6-2 or TRBV6-3 with TRBJ2-7, with TRBD2 as a possible D gene (6 bases). The CDR3 covers 16 residues. Deletions cut 6 bases from V and 2 bases from J, with 20 bases between. Germline values: CDR1 MNHEY, CDR2 SVGEGT. Written as DNA, the CDR3 is TGTGCCAGCAGCAAAAGAGGGCTAGCGATTCCCTACGAGCAGTACTTC. Translated, it gives CASSKRGLAIPYEQYF.

The V gene is TRBV5-4, the J gene TRBJ2-7; 14 bases align to TRBD2. Per germline, CDR1 SGHNT and CDR2 YYREEE (reference sequence). V was pared by 4 bases and J by 5 bases, with 2 bases of the junction left unmatched. There are 14 residues in the CDR3. DNA for the CDR3: TGTGCCAGCAGCCGGGGACTAGCGGGAGACGAGCAGTACTTC. Translation: CASSRGLAGDEQYF. Variable domain in full (rest from reference TRBV5-4 and TRBJ2-7): ETGVTQSPTHLIKTRGQQVTLRCSSQSGHNTVSWYQQALGQGPQFIFQYYREEENGRGNFPPRFSGLQFPNYSSELNVNALELDDSALYLCASSRGLAGDEQYFGPGTRLTVT.

The CDR3 sequence: CAWSLSDTGTQYF. Here the CDR3 DNA reads TGTGCCTGGTCCCTTAGTGATACCGGGACGCAGTATTTT. The chain joins TRBV30 to TRBJ2-3; D uncertain. The CDR3 loop spans 13 amino acids. Germline V gene data show CDR1 as GTSNPN and CDR2 as SVGIG (reference sequence). V was cut by 5 bases and J by 9 bases, with 18 bases left in between.

The V call is TRBV5-6, the J call TRBJ2-1; possible D gene TRBD2, 5 bases. CDR3 length: 15 residues. The V end was cut by 0 bases, the J end by 11 bases, with 18 bases between. Germline lookup yields CDR1 SGHDT and CDR2 YYEEEE. CDR3 residues: CASSLAGPIGNKQFF. CDR3 nucleotides: TGTGCCAGCAGCTTGGCCGGGCCGATCGGGAACAAGCAGTTCTTC.

The gene calls are TRBV18 and TRBJ2-7, with TRBD2 matching over 13 bases. Germline trimming cut 3 bases from V and 2 bases from J; bases unmatched to any gene: 1. The CDR3 sequence is 15 residues long. CDR1 and CDR2 (germline): KGHSH, LQKENI. The CDR3: CASSPGTSGTYEQYF. CDR3 nucleotides: TGTGCCAGCTCACCTGGGACTAGCGGGACCTACGAGCAGTACTTC. Drawing the rest from reference TRBV18 and TRBJ2-7, the complete variable domain is NAGVMQNPRHLVRRRGQEARLRCSPMKGHSHVYWYRQLPEEGLKFMVYLQKENIIDESGMPKERFSAEFPKEGPSILRIQQVVRGDSAAYFCASSPGTSGTYEQYFGPGTRLTVT.

V gene TRBV3-1 (or the pseudogene TRBV3-2) combines with J gene TRBJ2-5; 8 bases map to TRBD1. Looked up from germline, CDR1 is LGHDT and CDR2 is YNNKEL (reference sequence). The CDR3 has 17 amino acids. V dropped 3 bases and J dropped 4; count of bases not matched to a gene: 13. The DNA of the CDR3 is TGTGCCAGCAGCCATACCTTCGACAGGGGCCGTGGAGAGACCCAGTACTTC. Amino acids: CASSHTFDRGRGETQYF.

CDR3: CASKSGRAASYEQYF. The CDR3 DNA reads TGTGCCAGTAAGAGCGGGAGGGCCGCCTCCTACGAGCAGTACTTC. This chain connects TRBV19 to TRBJ2-7; 10 bases align to TRBD2. V lost 7 bases, J lost 0 bases, and 6 bases stayed unmatched. The CDR3 has 15 residues. Germline CDR1 and CDR2: LNHDA and SQIVND (reference sequence).

The genes are TRBV10-3 and TRBJ2-1; no firm D call. V was pared by 0 bases and J by 6 bases, with 18 bases between. This CDR3 has 17 residues. CDR1 and CDR2 (germline): ENHRY, SYGVKD. Here the CDR3 reads CAISESTSRLVPNEQFF. The DNA of the CDR3 is TGTGCCATCAGTGAGTCGACTTCCCGCCTCGTCCCCAATGAGCAGTTCTTC.

The chain couples TRBV6-2 or TRBV6-3 to TRBJ1-2, with 7 bases aligning to TRBD1. Germline trimming cut 6 bases from V and 5 bases from J; bases unmatched to any gene: 9. This CDR3 is 14 amino acids long. Germline CDR1 is MNHEY and CDR2 is SVGEGT. CDR3 DNA: TGTGCCAGCAGCAGGACAGGTACCCCATATGGCTACACCTTC. Its translation: CASSRTGTPYGYTF.